Sequencing of this T cell receptor beta chain was carried out in a study of CD8 T cells in ankylosing spondylitis. Whole-study findings and limits: Disease-linked clones proved CD8+ and comparatively uncommon in peripheral blood. Certain motif variants had earlier been reported in reactive arthritis synovial fluid and blood. Reports say disease-linked clones showed up significantly more in matched ankylosing spondylitis synovial fluid. Blood from ankylosing spondylitis patients appeared to carry a characteristic roughly 8-variant TCR beta motif.

Germline CDR1 SGHRS, CDR2 YFSETQ. The CDR3 has 13 residues. The ends were cut back, 1 base at V and 5 bases at J, with 9 bases in the middle. Turning to this clonotype: The target antigen is unknown.

TCRdb reprocessed the 5' RACE reads via MiXCR and lists one record per CDR3 protein. This sample has 750,000 to 850,000 distinct CDR3 sequences; roughly 10% occur once, and the top ten carry around 0.51%. The chain uses TRBV5-1 and TRBJ2-5, with D unclear. Sequencing was carried out using blood, either unsorted or a sorted T cell fraction (not recorded which). The TCR originated in a male donor with ankylosing spondylitis. CDR3 loop: CASSLLAAETQYF. CDR3 in DNA: TGCGCCAGCAGCTTGTTGGCTGCGGAGACCCAGTACTTC.